This note documents a single T cell receptor beta chain sequence. This sample was taken from a study of shared clonotypes between healthy human individuals. Terminally differentiated effector memory CD45RA+ cells were left out of the naive CD8 fraction, which was CD45RO-negative and positively selected for CCR7. TCRdb keeps only in-frame clones here, not all; method: immunoSEQ multiplex PCR. The sample gives around 700,000 clones, 92% of which show up once; about a quarter is in the top ten. Sequencing was done on a sample of naive CD8+ T cells sorted from blood. This receptor was identified in a man aged 25-45 years in good health.

The CDR3 sequence: CASSAPQGAPRDLNEKLFF. CDR3 nucleotide sequence: TGTGCCAGCAGTGCACCTCAGGGGGCCCCGCGGGACCTTAATGAAAAACTGTTTTTT. The chain is built from TRBV6-1 and TRBJ1-4; 8 nucleotides align to TRBD1. CDR3 length equals 19 residues. Germline V gene sequence: CDR1 MNHNS, CDR2 SASEGT. The ends lost 4 bases at V and 4 bases at J; junction bases unmatched: 17.